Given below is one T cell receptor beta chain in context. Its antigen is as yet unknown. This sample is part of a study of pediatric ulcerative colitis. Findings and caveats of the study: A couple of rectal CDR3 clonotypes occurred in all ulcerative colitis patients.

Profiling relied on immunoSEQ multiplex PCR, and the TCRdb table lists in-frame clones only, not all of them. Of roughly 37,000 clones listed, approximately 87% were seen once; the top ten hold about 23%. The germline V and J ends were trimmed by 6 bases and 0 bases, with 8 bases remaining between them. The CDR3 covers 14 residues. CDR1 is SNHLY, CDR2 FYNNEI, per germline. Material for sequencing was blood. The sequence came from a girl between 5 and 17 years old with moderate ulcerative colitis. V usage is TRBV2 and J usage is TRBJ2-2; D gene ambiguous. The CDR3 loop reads CASSETSNTGELFF. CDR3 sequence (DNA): TGTGCCAGCAGCGAAACATCGAACACCGGGGAGCTGTTTTTT. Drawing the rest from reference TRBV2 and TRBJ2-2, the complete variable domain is EPEVTQTPSHQVTQMGQEVILRCVPISNHLYFYWYRQILGQKVEFLVSFYNNEISEKSEIFDDQFSVERPDGSNFTLKIRSTKLEDSAMYFCASSETSNTGELFFGEGSRLTVL.